In this sample, the clone carrying this TCR beta chain turned up many times. A single record per CDR3 protein comes from TCRdb applying MiXCR to the 5' RACE reads. The sample lists about 490,000 distinct CDR3 sequences; roughly 15% were seen once. This CDR3 has 16 residues. The germline CDR1 and CDR2 sequences are SGHRS and YFSETQ. J was trimmed by 1 base and V by 1 base; bases with no gene match: 6. The record originates from a study of identical twins. The sample was also reused in another study, on yellow fever vaccine responses in identical twins.

Sequenced sample: CD4+ T cells sorted from blood. The rearrangement uses TRBV5-1 and TRBJ2-3; 7 bases fit TRBD2. This TCR was sampled from a woman aged 18-29 years in good health. The CDR3 DNA is TGCGCCAGCAGCTTGCAGTCTGCGGGGGGCACAGATACGCAGTATTTT. Its translation is CASSLQSAGGTDTQYF.